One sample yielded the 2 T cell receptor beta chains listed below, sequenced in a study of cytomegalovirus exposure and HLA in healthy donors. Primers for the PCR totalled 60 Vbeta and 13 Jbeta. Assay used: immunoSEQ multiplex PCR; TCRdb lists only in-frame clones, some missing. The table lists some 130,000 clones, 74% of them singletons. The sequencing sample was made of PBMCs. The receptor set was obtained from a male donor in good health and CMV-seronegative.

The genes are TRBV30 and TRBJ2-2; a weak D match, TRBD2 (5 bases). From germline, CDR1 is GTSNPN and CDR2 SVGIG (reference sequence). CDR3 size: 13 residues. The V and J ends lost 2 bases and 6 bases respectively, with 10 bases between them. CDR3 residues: CAWSQRRPGELFF. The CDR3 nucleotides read TGTGCCTGGAGTCAGCGGAGGCCCGGGGAGCTGTTTTTT.

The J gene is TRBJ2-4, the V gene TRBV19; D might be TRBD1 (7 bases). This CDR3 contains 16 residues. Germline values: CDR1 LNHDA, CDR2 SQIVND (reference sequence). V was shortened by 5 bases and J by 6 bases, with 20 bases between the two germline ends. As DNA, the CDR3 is TGTGCCAGTAGTGGATTTCGACAGGGAGGCGGAAACATTCAGTACTTC. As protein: CASSGFRQGGGNIQYF. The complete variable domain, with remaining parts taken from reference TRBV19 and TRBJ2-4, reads DGGITQSPKYLFRKEGQNVTLSCEQNLNHDAMYWYRQDPGQGLRLIYYSQIVNDFQKGDIAEGYSVSREKKESFPLTVTSAQKNPTAFYLCASSGFRQGGGNIQYFGAGTRLSVL.